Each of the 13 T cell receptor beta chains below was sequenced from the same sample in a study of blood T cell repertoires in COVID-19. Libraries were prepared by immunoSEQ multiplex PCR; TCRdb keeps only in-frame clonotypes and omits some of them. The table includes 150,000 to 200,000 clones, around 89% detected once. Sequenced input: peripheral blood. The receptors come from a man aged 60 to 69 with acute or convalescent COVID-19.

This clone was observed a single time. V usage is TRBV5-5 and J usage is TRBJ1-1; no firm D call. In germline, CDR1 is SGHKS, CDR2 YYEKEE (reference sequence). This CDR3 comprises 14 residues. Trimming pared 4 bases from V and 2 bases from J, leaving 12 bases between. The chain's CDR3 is CASSLGIANTEAFF. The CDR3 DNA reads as TGTGCCAGCAGCCTAGGAATAGCAAACACTGAAGCTTTCTTT.

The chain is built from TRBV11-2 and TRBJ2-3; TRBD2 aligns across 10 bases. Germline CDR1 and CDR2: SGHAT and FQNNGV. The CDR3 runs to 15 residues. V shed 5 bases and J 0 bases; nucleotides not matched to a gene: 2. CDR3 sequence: CASSGSGGSTDTQYF. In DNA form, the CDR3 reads TGTGCCAGCAGCGGTAGCGGGGGGAGCACAGATACGCAGTATTTT.

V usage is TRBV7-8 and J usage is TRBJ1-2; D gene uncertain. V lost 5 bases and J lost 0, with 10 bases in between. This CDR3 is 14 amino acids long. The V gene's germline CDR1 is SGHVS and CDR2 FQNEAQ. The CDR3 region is CASSLDNSNYGYTF. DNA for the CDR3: TGTGCCAGCAGCCTCGATAACTCTAACTATGGCTACACCTTC.

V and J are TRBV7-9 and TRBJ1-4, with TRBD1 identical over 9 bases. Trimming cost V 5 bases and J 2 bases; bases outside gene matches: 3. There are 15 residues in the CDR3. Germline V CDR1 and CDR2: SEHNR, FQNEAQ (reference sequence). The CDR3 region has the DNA TGTGCCAGCAGCCCAACAGGGGGCACTAATGAAAAACTGTTTTTT. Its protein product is CASSPTGGTNEKLFF.

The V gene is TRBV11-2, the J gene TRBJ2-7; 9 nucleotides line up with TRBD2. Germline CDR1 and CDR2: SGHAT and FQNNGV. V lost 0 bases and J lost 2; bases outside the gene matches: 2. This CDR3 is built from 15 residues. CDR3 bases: TGTGCCAGCAGCTTAGACGGCGGGGGGGCCTACGAGCAGTACTTC. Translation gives CASSLDGGGAYEQYF.

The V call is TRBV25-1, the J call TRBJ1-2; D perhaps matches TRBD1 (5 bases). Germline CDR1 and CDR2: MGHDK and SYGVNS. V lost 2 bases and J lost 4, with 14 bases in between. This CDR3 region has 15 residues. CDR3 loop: CASSEQGADGYGYTF. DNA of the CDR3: TGTGCCAGCAGTGAACAAGGGGCAGATGGCTATGGCTACACCTTC.

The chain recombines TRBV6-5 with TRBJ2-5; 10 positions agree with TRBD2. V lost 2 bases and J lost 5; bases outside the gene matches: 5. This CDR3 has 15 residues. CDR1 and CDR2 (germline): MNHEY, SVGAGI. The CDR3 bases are TGTGCCAGCAGTTACACTACTAGCGGGGATGAGACCCAGTACTTC. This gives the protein CASSYTTSGDETQYF.

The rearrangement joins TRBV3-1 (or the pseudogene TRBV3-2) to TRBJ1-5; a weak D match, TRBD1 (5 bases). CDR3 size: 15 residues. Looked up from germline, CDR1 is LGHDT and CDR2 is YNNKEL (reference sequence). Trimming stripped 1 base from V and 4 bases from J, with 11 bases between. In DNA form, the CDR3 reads TGTGCCAGCAGCCAAGGGAACGGGGGGAATCAGCCCCAGCATTTT. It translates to CASSQGNGGNQPQHF.

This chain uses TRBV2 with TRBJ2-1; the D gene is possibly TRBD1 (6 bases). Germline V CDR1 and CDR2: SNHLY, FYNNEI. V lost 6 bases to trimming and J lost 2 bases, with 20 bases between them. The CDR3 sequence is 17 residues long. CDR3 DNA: TGTGCCAGCAGGAAGCGGAGTCCTGGACAGCCCTACAATGAGCAGTTCTTC. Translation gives CASRKRSPGQPYNEQFF.

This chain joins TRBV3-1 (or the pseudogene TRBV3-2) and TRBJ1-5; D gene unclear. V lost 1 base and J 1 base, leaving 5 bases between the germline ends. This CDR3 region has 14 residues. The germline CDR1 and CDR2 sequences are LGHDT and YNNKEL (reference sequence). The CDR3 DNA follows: TGTGCCAGCAGCCAAGGTCGGAGCAATCAGCCCCAGCATTTT. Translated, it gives CASSQGRSNQPQHF.

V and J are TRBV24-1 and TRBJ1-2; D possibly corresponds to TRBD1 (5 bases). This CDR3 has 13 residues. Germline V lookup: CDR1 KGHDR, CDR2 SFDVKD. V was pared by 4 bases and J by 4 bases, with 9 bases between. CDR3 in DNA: TGTGCCACCAGTGACCCGACAGCCTATGGCTACACCTTC. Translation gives CATSDPTAYGYTF.

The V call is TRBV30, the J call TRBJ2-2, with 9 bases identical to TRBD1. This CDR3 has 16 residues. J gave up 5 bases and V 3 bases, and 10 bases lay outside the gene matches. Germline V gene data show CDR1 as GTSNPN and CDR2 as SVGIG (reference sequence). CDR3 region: CAWRQPGTGLTGELFF. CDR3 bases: TGTGCCTGGAGACAACCCGGGACAGGGCTAACCGGGGAGCTGTTTTTT.

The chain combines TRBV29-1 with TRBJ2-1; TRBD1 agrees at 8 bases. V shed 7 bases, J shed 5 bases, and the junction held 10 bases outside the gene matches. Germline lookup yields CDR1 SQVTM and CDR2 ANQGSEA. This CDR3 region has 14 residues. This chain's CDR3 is CSARTGSPNNEQFF. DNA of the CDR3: TGCAGCGCCCGGACAGGGTCTCCTAACAATGAGCAGTTCTTC.